The entry that follows covers one TCR beta chain sequence. This sample is part of a study of blood T cell repertoires in COVID-19. Study summary: Collection of acute and convalescent COVID-19 samples took place in the United States, Italy and Spain. T cells, B-cell-depleted T cells, or PBMCs provided the cDNA or gDNA that served as material.

Per the authors' pipeline: Nucleated cell number was recorded as an estimate derived from reference gene primer amplification. Repertoires were generated with immunoSEQ multiplex PCR, while TCRdb's copy carries only in-frame clones and drops some. That table supplies the V and J calls and clone size; D and trimming were determined from the DNA. Here the sample spans approximately 130,000 clones, approximately 85% being singletons. Per germline, CDR1 SQVTM and CDR2 ANQGSEA. CDR3 length: 13 amino acids. The sequence derives from a human donor in a cohort sampled during active COVID-19. This rearrangement joins TRBV29-1 to TRBJ1-1; 8 nucleotides match TRBD1. The sample taken for sequencing was peripheral blood. CDR3 bases: TGCAGTGCCACCCAGGGGGCGAACACTGAAGCTTTCTTT. This codes for CSATQGANTEAFF.